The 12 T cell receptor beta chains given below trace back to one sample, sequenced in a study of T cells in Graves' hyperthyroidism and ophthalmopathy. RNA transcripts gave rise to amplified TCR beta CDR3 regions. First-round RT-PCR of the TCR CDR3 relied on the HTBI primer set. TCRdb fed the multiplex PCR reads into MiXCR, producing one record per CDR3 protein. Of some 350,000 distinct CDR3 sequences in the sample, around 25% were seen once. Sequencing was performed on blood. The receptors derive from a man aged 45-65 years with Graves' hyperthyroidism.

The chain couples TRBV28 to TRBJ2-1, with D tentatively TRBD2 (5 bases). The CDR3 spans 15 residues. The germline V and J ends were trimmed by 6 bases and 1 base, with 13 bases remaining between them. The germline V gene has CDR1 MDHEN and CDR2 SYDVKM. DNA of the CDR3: TGTGCCAGCAGACCTATGGGCGGGTCCTACAATGAGCAGTTCTTC. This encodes CASRPMGGSYNEQFF.

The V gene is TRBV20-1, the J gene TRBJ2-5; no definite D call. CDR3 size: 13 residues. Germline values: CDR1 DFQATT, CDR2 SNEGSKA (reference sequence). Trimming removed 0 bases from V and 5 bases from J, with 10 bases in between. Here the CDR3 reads CSARDFAGETQYF. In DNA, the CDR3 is TGCAGTGCTAGAGACTTCGCTGGGGAGACCCAGTACTTC.

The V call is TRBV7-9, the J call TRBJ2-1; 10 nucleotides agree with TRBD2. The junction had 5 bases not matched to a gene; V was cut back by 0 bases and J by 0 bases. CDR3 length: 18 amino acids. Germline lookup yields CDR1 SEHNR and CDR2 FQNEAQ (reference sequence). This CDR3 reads CASSLAGLAWASYNEQFF. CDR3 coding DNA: TGTGCCAGCAGCTTAGCGGGACTAGCGTGGGCCTCCTACAATGAGCAGTTCTTC. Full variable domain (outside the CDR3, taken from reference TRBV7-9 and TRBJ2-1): DTGVSQNPRHKITKRGQNVTFRCDPISEHNRLYWYRQTLGQGPEFLTYFQNEAQLEKSRLLSDRFSAERPKGSFSTLEIQRTEQGDSAMYLCASSLAGLAWASYNEQFFGPGTRLTVL.

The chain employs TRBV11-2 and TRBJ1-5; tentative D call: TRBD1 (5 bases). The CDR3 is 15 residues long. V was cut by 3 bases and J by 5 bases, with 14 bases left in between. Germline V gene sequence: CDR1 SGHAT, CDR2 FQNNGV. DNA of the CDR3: TGTGCCAGCAGCTTCGGGGGGGGTCAGTATCAGCCCCAGCATTTT. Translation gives CASSFGGGQYQPQHF.

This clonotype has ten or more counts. CDR3 nucleotide sequence: TGTGCCAGCAGTTGGGGGAGCAATCAGCCCCAGCATTTT. Encoded protein: CASSWGSNQPQHF. The chain recombines TRBV6-1 with TRBJ1-5; a possible D gene is TRBD1 (5 bases). V dropped 5 bases and J dropped 1 base, with 6 bases sitting between them. The CDR3 is 13 amino acids. Germline CDR1 MNHNS, CDR2 SASEGT.

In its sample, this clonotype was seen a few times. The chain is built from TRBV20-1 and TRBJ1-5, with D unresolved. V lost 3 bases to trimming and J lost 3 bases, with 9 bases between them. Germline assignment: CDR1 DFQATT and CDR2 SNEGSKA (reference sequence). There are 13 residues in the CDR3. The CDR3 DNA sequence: TGCAGTGCTAGGGACCGATTCAATCAGCCCCAGCATTTT. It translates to CSARDRFNQPQHF.

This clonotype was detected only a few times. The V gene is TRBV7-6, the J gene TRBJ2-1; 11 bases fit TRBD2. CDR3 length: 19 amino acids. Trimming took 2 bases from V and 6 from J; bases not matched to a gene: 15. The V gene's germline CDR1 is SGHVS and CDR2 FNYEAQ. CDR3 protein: CASSLTMTSGDYILNEQFF. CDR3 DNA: TGTGCCAGCAGCTTAACGATGACTAGCGGGGACTATATCCTCAATGAGCAGTTCTTC.

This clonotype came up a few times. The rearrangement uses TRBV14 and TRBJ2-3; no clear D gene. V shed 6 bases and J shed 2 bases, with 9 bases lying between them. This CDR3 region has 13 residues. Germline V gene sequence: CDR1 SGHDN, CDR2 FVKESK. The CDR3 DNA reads TGTGCCAGCAGTCACGGTAACACAGATACGCAGTATTTT. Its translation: CASSHGNTDTQYF.

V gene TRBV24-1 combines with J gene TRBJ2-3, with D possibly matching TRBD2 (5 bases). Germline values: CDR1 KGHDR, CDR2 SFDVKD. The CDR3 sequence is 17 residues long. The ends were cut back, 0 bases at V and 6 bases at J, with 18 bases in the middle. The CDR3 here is CATSDLTRTGSLDTQYF. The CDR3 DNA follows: TGTGCCACCAGTGATTTGACCCGGACGGGATCGTTGGATACGCAGTATTTT.

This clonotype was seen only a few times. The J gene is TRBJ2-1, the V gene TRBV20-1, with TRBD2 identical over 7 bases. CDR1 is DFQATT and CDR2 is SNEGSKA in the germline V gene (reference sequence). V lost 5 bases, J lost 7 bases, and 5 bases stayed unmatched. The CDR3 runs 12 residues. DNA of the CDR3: TGCAGTGCTCGGGAGGTCGAGAATGAGCAGTTCTTC. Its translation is CSAREVENEQFF.

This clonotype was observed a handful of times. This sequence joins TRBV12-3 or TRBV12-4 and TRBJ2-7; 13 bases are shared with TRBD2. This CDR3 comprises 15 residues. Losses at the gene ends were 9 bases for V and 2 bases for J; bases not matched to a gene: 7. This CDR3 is CASARLAGGPYEQYF. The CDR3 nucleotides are TGTGCCAGTGCGCGACTAGCGGGAGGCCCCTACGAGCAGTACTTC.

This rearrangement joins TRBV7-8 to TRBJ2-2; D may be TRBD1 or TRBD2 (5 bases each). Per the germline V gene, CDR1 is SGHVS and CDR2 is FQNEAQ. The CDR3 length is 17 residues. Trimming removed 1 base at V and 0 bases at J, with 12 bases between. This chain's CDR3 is CASSLVSGTTNTGELFF. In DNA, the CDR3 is TGTGCCAGCAGCTTAGTTTCCGGGACCACGAACACCGGGGAGCTGTTTTTT.